This entry lists 27 T cell receptor beta chains sequenced from one sample in a study of OX40 agonist ivuxolimab in advanced cancers. Profiled with immunoSEQ multiplex PCR; TCRdb holds only in-frame clones, not every one. The data hold around 80,000 clones, with around 86% observed a single time. The starting material was CD4+ or CD8+ T cells sorted from blood, obtained in a trial of the OX40 agonist ivuxolimab. Receptors were obtained from an adult with an advanced solid tumor such as melanoma, head and neck, liver or kidney cancer.

V gene TRBV5-4 combines with J gene TRBJ1-6; D not certain. This CDR3 region has 18 residues. The germline gives CDR1 SGHNT, CDR2 YYREEE (reference sequence). With 1 base removed from V and 4 bases from J, the gap between germline ends came to 18 bases. CDR3 bases: TGTGCCAGCAGCTTGTTCTTCCCAGCCCGAGGGTATAATTCACCCCTCCACTTT. Protein sequence: CASSLFFPARGYNSPLHF. The full variable domain, in which reference TRBV5-4 and TRBJ1-6 provide the parts outside the CDR3, is ETGVTQSPTHLIKTRGQQVTLRCSSQSGHNTVSWYQQALGQGPQFIFQYYREEENGRGNFPPRFSGLQFPNYSSELNVNALELDDSALYLCASSLFFPARGYNSPLHFGNGTRLTVT.

The chain links TRBV7-9 to TRBJ1-1; tentative D call: TRBD1 (5 bases). Germline V lookup: CDR1 SEHNR, CDR2 FQNEAQ (reference sequence). CDR3 length equals 13 residues. V lost 5 bases and J lost 6, with 13 bases in between. CDR3 bases: TGTGCCAGCAGCCCAGACGGGGGAGCTGAAGCTTTCTTT. This translates into CASSPDGGAEAFF.

This clone appeared a few times. The chain combines TRBV10-3 with TRBJ1-1; D gene uncertain. In germline, CDR1 is ENHRY, CDR2 SYGVKD. The V end lost 6 bases, the J end lost 1 base, and 3 bases lay between the germline ends. The CDR3 consists of 11 residues. In DNA, the CDR3 is TGTGCCATCAGGGGGAACACTGAAGCTTTCTTT. Protein: CAIRGNTEAFF.

The chain recombines TRBV5-1 with TRBJ1-1; D gene uncertain. The germline V gene encodes CDR1 SGHRS and CDR2 YFSETQ. The CDR3 has 12 amino acids. Trimming stripped 5 bases from V and 7 bases from J, with 12 bases between. The CDR3 DNA sequence: TGCGCCAGCAGAGCTTCCGGCCGTGAAGCTTTCTTT. Its protein product is CASRASGREAFF.

The chain couples TRBV19 to TRBJ2-2; 11 bases are a match to TRBD2. There are 15 residues in the CDR3. The germline V gene encodes CDR1 LNHDA and CDR2 SQIVND (reference sequence). The ends lost 9 bases at V and 7 bases at J; junction bases unmatched: 10. CDR3 DNA sequence: TGTGCCAGCAAGGATAGCGGGAGGGCCAACGGGGAGCTGTTTTTT. This translates into CASKDSGRANGELFF. The complete variable domain, with remaining parts taken from reference TRBV19 and TRBJ2-2, reads DGGITQSPKYLFRKEGQNVTLSCEQNLNHDAMYWYRQDPGQGLRLIYYSQIVNDFQKGDIAEGYSVSREKKESFPLTVTSAQKNPTAFYLCASKDSGRANGELFFGEGSRLTVL.

The CDR3 DNA is TGCGCCAGCAGCTTGAGGGCAGGACAAGAGACCCAGTACTTC. Its protein is CASSLRAGQETQYF. This chain links TRBV5-1 with TRBJ2-5; no definite D call. The CDR3 consists of 14 residues. The V and J ends lost 1 base and 2 bases respectively, with 9 bases between them. Germline values: CDR1 SGHRS, CDR2 YFSETQ. Full variable domain (rest looked up from reference TRBV5-1 and TRBJ2-5): KAGVTQTPRYLIKTRGQQVTLSCSPISGHRSVSWYQQTPGQGLQFLFEYFSETQRNKGNFPGRFSGRQFSNSRSEMNVSTLELGDSALYLCASSLRAGQETQYFGPGTRLLVL.

The chain recombines TRBV5-1 with TRBJ1-1, with D possibly matching TRBD1 (5 bases). V was cut by 4 bases and J by 10 bases, with 14 bases left in between. CDR1 SGHRS and CDR2 YFSETQ come from the germline V gene. This CDR3 comprises 12 residues. The CDR3: CASSNERGGAFF. CDR3 DNA sequence: TGCGCCAGCAGCAATGAAAGGGGAGGAGCTTTCTTT.

The rearrangement joins TRBV5-1 to TRBJ2-1, with D hard to call. The CDR3 runs to 13 residues. Germline V lookup: CDR1 SGHRS, CDR2 YFSETQ. V lost 0 bases and J 8 bases, leaving 9 bases between the germline ends. The CDR3 DNA follows: TGCGCCAGCAGCTTGGGGGGTGGGTATGAGCAGTTCTTC. Amino acids: CASSLGGGYEQFF. Using reference TRBV5-1 and TRBJ2-1 for the parts outside the CDR3, the full variable domain is KAGVTQTPRYLIKTRGQQVTLSCSPISGHRSVSWYQQTPGQGLQFLFEYFSETQRNKGNFPGRFSGRQFSNSRSEMNVSTLELGDSALYLCASSLGGGYEQFFGPGTRLTVL.

The CDR3 sequence: CASTPSGRAHEQYF. The CDR3 nucleotides are TGTGCCAGCACCCCTAGCGGGAGGGCCCACGAGCAGTACTTC. This chain joins TRBV7-2 and TRBJ2-7; 12 nucleotides agree with TRBD2. From germline, CDR1 is SGHTA and CDR2 FQGNSA. The CDR3 covers 14 residues. Trimming cost V 7 bases and J 5 bases; bases outside gene matches: 6.

This chain connects TRBV7-3 to TRBJ2-2; 7 bases are a match to TRBD1. Germline-derived CDR1 and CDR2 are SGHTA and FQGTGA. Germline trimming cut 3 bases from V and 5 bases from J; bases unmatched to any gene: 3. The CDR3 loop spans 14 amino acids. For the CDR3, the DNA is TGTGCCAGCAGCTTCCCAGGGGGAACCGGGGAGCTGTTTTTT. Translation: CASSFPGGTGELFF. Full variable domain (rest looked up from reference TRBV7-3 and TRBJ2-2): GAGVSQTPSNKVTEKGKYVELRCDPISGHTALYWYRQSLGQGPEFLIYFQGTGAADDSGLPNDRFFAVRPEGSVSTLKIQRTERGDSAVYLCASSFPGGTGELFFGEGSRLTVL.

V is TRBV2 and J is TRBJ2-2; D gene uncertain. The CDR3 totals 13 residues. V was shortened by 8 bases and J by 5 bases, with 12 bases between the two germline ends. The V gene's germline CDR1 is SNHLY and CDR2 FYNNEI. CDR3 nucleotides: TGTGCCAGCCGGTGGTACGGAACCGGGGAGCTGTTTTTT. It is translated as CASRWYGTGELFF.

The chain carries TRBV7-9 and TRBJ2-7; TRBD1 is a possible D gene (6 bases). With 1 base removed from V and 4 bases from J, the gap between germline ends came to 11 bases. CDR1 and CDR2 from the germline V gene are SEHNR and FQNEAQ (reference sequence). This CDR3 has 14 residues. This CDR3 reads CASSLGQQGYEQYF. CDR3 nucleotide sequence: TGTGCCAGCAGCTTAGGGCAACAGGGATACGAGCAGTACTTC.

The chain couples TRBV7-7 to TRBJ2-5; D is ambiguous. Trimming pared 1 base from V and 5 bases from J, leaving 8 bases between. Germline CDR1 reads SSHAT; CDR2 reads FNYEAQ (reference sequence). The CDR3 extends over 13 amino acids. Here the CDR3 reads CASSLVRTETQYF. CDR3 nucleotide sequence: TGTGCCAGCAGCTTAGTGAGGACCGAGACCCAGTACTTC.

The chain joins TRBV11-2 to TRBJ2-1, with 7 positions matching TRBD1. V trimming: 3 bases; J trimming: 7 bases; junction bases outside the gene matches: 9. The CDR3 is made up of 15 amino acids. Germline V gene lookup returns CDR1 SGHAT and CDR2 FQNNGV. The CDR3 bases are TGTGCCAGCAGCTTCTTAGCAGGGGGTTTGAATGAGCAGTTCTTC. Encoded protein: CASSFLAGGLNEQFF. The whole variable domain, filled in from reference TRBV11-2 and TRBJ2-1, reads EAGVAQSPRYKIIEKRQSVAFWCNPISGHATLYWYQQILGQGPKLLIQFQNNGVVDDSQLPKDRFSAERLKGVDSTLKIQPAKLEDSAVYLCASSFLAGGLNEQFFGPGTRLTVL.

The chain links TRBV7-2 to TRBJ2-7, with 7 bases matching TRBD2. V gave up 1 base and J gave up 1 base; unmatched junction bases: 4. The CDR3 extends over 15 amino acids. Germline V gives CDR1 SGHTA, CDR2 FQGNSA. In DNA, the CDR3 is TGTGCCAGCAGCTTAGTAGGGAGGGCATCCTACGAGCAGTACTTC. Residues: CASSLVGRASYEQYF. Full variable domain (outside the CDR3, taken from reference TRBV7-2 and TRBJ2-7): GAGVSQSPSNKVTEKGKDVELRCDPISGHTALYWYRQSLGQGLEFLIYFQGNSAPDKSGLPSDRFSAERTGGSVSTLTIQRTQQEDSAVYLCASSLVGRASYEQYFGPGTRLTVT.

V and J are TRBV5-4 and TRBJ2-7, with D hard to call. The CDR3 consists of 13 residues. The germline V and J ends were trimmed by 6 bases and 0 bases, with 10 bases remaining between them. Germline V CDR1 and CDR2: SGHNT, YYREEE (reference sequence). The CDR3 loop is CASKAQHSYEQYF. The CDR3 DNA is TGTGCCAGCAAGGCGCAACACTCCTACGAGCAGTACTTC.

This clone was seen once. This rearrangement joins TRBV6-5 to TRBJ1-3; D gene unclear. In germline, CDR1 is MNHEY, CDR2 SVGAGI. Trimming removed 0 bases from V and 4 bases from J, with 7 bases in between. The CDR3 is 14 residues long. In nucleotides, the CDR3 is TGTGCCAGCAGTTACTCAGGGCAGGGAAACACCATATATTTT. Amino acids: CASSYSGQGNTIYF.

J is TRBJ2-1 and V is TRBV4-1; 10 positions match TRBD2. The CDR3 covers 18 residues. Losses at the gene ends were 1 base for V and 4 bases for J; bases not matched to a gene: 10. Germline V lookup: CDR1 MGHRA, CDR2 YSYEKL. The CDR3 reads CASSQGWASSGGYNEQFF. The CDR3 bases are TGCGCCAGCAGCCAAGGATGGGCGTCTAGCGGGGGTTACAATGAGCAGTTCTTC.

V is TRBV2 and J is TRBJ2-1, with D possibly TRBD2 on 7 matching bases. The CDR3 runs to 15 residues. The V end was cut by 8 bases, the J end by 5 bases, with 19 bases between. From germline, CDR1 is SNHLY and CDR2 FYNNEI. The CDR3 loop reads CASSRGGGLNNEQFF. CDR3 bases: TGTGCCAGCTCCCGCGGGGGCGGTTTGAACAATGAGCAGTTCTTC.

The chain links TRBV5-5 to TRBJ1-5; TRBD1 agrees at 8 bases. From germline, CDR1 is SGHKS and CDR2 YYEKEE (reference sequence). Unmatched junction bases numbered 12, after V lost 4 bases and J lost 3 bases. This CDR3 region has 17 residues. The DNA for the CDR3 is TGTGCCAGCAGCCTCCTGGACAGGGAAGGAGACAATCAGCCCCAGCATTTT. Encoded protein: CASSLLDREGDNQPQHF.

The chain combines TRBV18 with TRBJ2-7; TRBD2 agrees at 12 bases. The CDR3 sequence is 15 residues long. The germline CDR1 and CDR2 sequences are KGHSH and LQKENI. The V and J ends lost 1 base and 7 bases, in that order; junction bases with no gene match: 5. The CDR3 nucleotides read TGTGCCAGCTCACCACGACTAGCGGGAGAAAGGGAGCAGTACTTC. This codes for CASSPRLAGEREQYF.

The chain uses TRBV29-1 and TRBJ1-2, with 8 bases aligning to TRBD1. Germline V gives CDR1 SQVTM, CDR2 ANQGSEA. Trimming took 5 bases from V and 5 from J; bases not matched to a gene: 16. CDR3 length equals 16 residues. The DNA for the CDR3 is TGCAGCGTTCGGAGGGGCGACAGGGGTGGGGGTTATGGCTACACCTTC. It translates to CSVRRGDRGGGYGYTF.

This sequence joins TRBV5-1 and TRBJ1-1; D is undetermined. V was shortened by 0 bases and J by 7 bases, with 10 bases between the two germline ends. The V gene's germline CDR1 is SGHRS and CDR2 YFSETQ. The CDR3 contains 13 residues. CDR3 nucleotide sequence: TGCGCCAGCAGCTTGGCACTTTCAGGTGAAGCTTTCTTT. Protein product: CASSLALSGEAFF.

The rearrangement joins TRBV11-2 to TRBJ2-3; D remains ambiguous. Germline V gives CDR1 SGHAT, CDR2 FQNNGV. Trimming cost V 1 base and J 5 bases, with 1 base left between them. The CDR3 covers 11 residues. The CDR3 region is CASSLVDTQYF. CDR3 nucleotides: TGTGCCAGCAGCTTAGTAGATACGCAGTATTTT.

The V gene is TRBV7-2, the J gene TRBJ2-7; D not certain. This CDR3 contains 14 residues. Germline V CDR1 and CDR2: SGHTA, FQGNSA. Trimming left V 1 base short and J 0 bases short, with 7 bases between. CDR3 sequence: CASSLGRSSYEQYF. DNA of the CDR3: TGTGCCAGCAGCTTAGGGCGGAGCTCCTACGAGCAGTACTTC.

J is TRBJ2-1 and V is TRBV18; TRBD2 agrees at 11 bases. There are 17 residues in the CDR3. The J segment lost 2 bases and the V segment lost 5 bases, leaving 8 bases of the junction unmatched. Germline V CDR1 and CDR2: KGHSH, LQKENI. The CDR3: CASSSLTSGGAYNEQFF. The CDR3 nucleotides read TGTGCCAGCTCATCACTAACTAGCGGGGGCGCCTACAATGAGCAGTTCTTC.

J is TRBJ2-3 and V is TRBV5-4; 13 positions match TRBD2. Germline V CDR1 and CDR2: SGHNT, YYREEE (reference sequence). V dropped 0 bases and J dropped 4; count of bases not matched to a gene: 2. The CDR3 is 16 amino acids. Here the CDR3 reads CASSLAGLAGPDTQYF. CDR3 sequence (DNA): TGTGCCAGCAGCTTGGCGGGACTAGCGGGGCCAGATACGCAGTATTTT.